Below, 12 T cell receptor beta chains from the same sample are listed, as sequenced in a study of beta chain features in type 1 diabetes. Whole-study results and caveats: Within each of all four CD4+ subsets, Type 1 diabetes patients had TCRB CDR3s that were moderately but significantly shorter.

These receptors lack a known antigen. Expressed TCRB transcripts were sequenced, since all the RNA that had been isolated was reverse transcribed. Sequencing was performed with immunoSEQ multiplex PCR; in TCRdb, only in-frame clones are kept and a portion is missing. The sample holds 500,000 to 650,000 clones, around 12% seen once. Source material: naive CD4+ T cells from blood. The receptors shown here come from a man aged 30-40 years with type 1 diabetes.

This clone was recorded a few times. The chain is built from TRBV12-5 and TRBJ2-5; D unclear. Trimming stripped 1 base from V and 9 bases from J, with 9 bases between. The V gene's germline CDR1 is LGHNT and CDR2 FRNRAP. CDR3 size: 12 residues. The CDR3 DNA follows: TGTGCTAGTGGTTTGGACCTCCAGGCCCAGTACTTC. It yields the protein CASGLDLQAQYF.

The V call is TRBV20-1, the J call TRBJ1-2, with D perhaps matching TRBD1 (5 bases). The V end lost 6 bases, the J end lost 6 bases, and 8 bases lay between the germline ends. CDR3 length: 10 residues. Germline lookup yields CDR1 DFQATT and CDR2 SNEGSKA (reference sequence). CDR3 DNA: TGCAGTGCGGACAACGATGGCTACACCTTC. It yields the protein CSADNDGYTF.

The CDR3 reads CASSVSSGRGQETQYF. DNA of the CDR3: TGTGCCAGCAGCGTCTCTAGCGGGAGAGGTCAAGAGACCCAGTACTTC. This chain joins TRBV6-6 and TRBJ2-5; the match to TRBD2 covers 10 bases. Germline V gene lookup returns CDR1 MNHNY and CDR2 SVGAGI (reference sequence). J gave up 2 bases and V 6 bases, and 9 bases lay outside the gene matches. The CDR3 totals 16 residues.

This clone was recorded a few times. The rearrangement uses TRBV10-2 and TRBJ1-2; 7 positions agree with TRBD1. The CDR3 sequence is 14 residues long. V was clipped by 2 bases and J by 5 bases; unmatched bases: 5. Germline-derived CDR1 and CDR2 are WSHSY and SAAADI. The CDR3 region has the DNA TGCGCCAGCAGTGAGGACGACAGGGCTTATGGCTACACCTTC. Translating it yields CASSEDDRAYGYTF.

This clone was seen only a few times. V usage is TRBV7-3 and J usage is TRBJ1-1, with D perhaps matching TRBD1 (5 bases). The CDR3 is made up of 15 amino acids. CDR1 and CDR2 from the germline V gene are SGHTA and FQGTGA. Trimming took off 2 bases at V and 1 base at J, with 11 bases between the two ends. The CDR3 DNA is TGTGCCAGCAGCTTAGGAGGGGCTCGGAACACTGAAGCTTTCTTT. Translated: CASSLGGARNTEAFF.

This chain joins TRBV7-9 and TRBJ1-5; the match to TRBD1 covers 8 bases. The germline V gene encodes CDR1 SEHNR and CDR2 FQNEAQ (reference sequence). The CDR3 sequence is 15 residues long. Trimming cost V 5 bases and J 1 base; bases outside gene matches: 4. This CDR3 reads CASSRTGLSNQPQHF. Written as DNA, the CDR3 is TGTGCCAGCAGCAGGACAGGGCTCAGCAATCAGCCCCAGCATTTT.

The V call is TRBV9, the J call TRBJ2-3; TRBD1 is a possible D gene (5 bases). Germline V lookup: CDR1 SGDLS, CDR2 YYNGEE. The CDR3 is 16 amino acids. V was trimmed by 0 bases and J by 3 bases, leaving 14 bases between them. This chain's CDR3 is CASSVARQILTDTQYF. The DNA for the CDR3 is TGTGCCAGCAGCGTAGCCCGACAGATTTTAACAGATACGCAGTATTTT.

The chain uses TRBV4-3 and TRBJ1-4, with TRBD1 matching 8 bases. CDR1 and CDR2 from the germline V gene are LGHNA and YSLEER. The CDR3 totals 15 residues. Losses at the gene ends were 0 bases for V and 7 bases for J; bases not matched to a gene: 4. Here the CDR3 reads CASSQEYRGSEKLFF. CDR3 sequence (DNA): TGCGCCAGCAGCCAAGAGTACAGGGGGAGTGAAAAACTGTTTTTT.

J is TRBJ1-2 and V is TRBV20-1; 7 nucleotides match TRBD1. Germline V CDR1 and CDR2: DFQATT, SNEGSKA (reference sequence). The CDR3 consists of 11 residues. The V gene end was trimmed by 5 bases and the J gene end by 8 bases; junction bases not matched to a gene: 5. In DNA form, the CDR3 reads TGCAGTGCTGCCGTGACAGGGGGCTACACCTTC. Its protein is CSAAVTGGYTF.

The chain employs TRBV5-1 and TRBJ2-5, with D tentatively TRBD1 (6 bases). Trimming stripped 4 bases from V and 1 base from J, with 17 bases between. Germline CDR1 reads SGHRS; CDR2 reads YFSETQ. The CDR3 contains 16 residues. The chain's CDR3 is CASSPVVDRIQETQYF. CDR3 DNA: TGCGCCAGCAGCCCGGTCGTGGACAGAATCCAAGAGACCCAGTACTTC.

This clone came up a few times. This rearrangement joins TRBV2 to TRBJ2-3; 10 positions agree with TRBD2. J was trimmed by 5 bases and V by 3 bases; bases with no gene match: 5. The CDR3 runs 15 residues. Looked up from germline, CDR1 is SNHLY and CDR2 is FYNNEI. The CDR3 nucleotides read TGTGCCAGCAGTGATTTGCTAGCGGGGGTAGATACGCAGTATTTT. It translates to CASSDLLAGVDTQYF.

This chain uses TRBV6-1 with TRBJ1-1, with 9 bases that match TRBD1. This CDR3 has 15 residues. The trim removed 4 bases at V and 5 bases at J, leaving 8 bases unmatched. CDR1 is MNHNS and CDR2 is SASEGT in the germline V gene. The CDR3, as DNA: TGTGCCAGCAGTGCCCGGACAGGGGATTTGACTGAAGCTTTCTTT. Amino acid sequence: CASSARTGDLTEAFF.